This TCR beta chain comes out of a study of blood T cell repertoires in COVID-19. Clones were read by immunoSEQ multiplex PCR, and TCRdb kept only the in-frame ones, dropping some. The sample yields about 80,000 clones, roughly four fifths seen once. Sequenced material: peripheral blood. This receptor was taken from a man older than 75 with acute or convalescent COVID-19.

CDR3 in amino acids: CASSQYSEQFF. CDR3 DNA: TGTGCCAGCAGCCAATATAGTGAGCAGTTCTTC. The chain carries TRBV3-1 (or the pseudogene TRBV3-2) and TRBJ2-1; D unclear. Looked up from germline, CDR1 is LGHDT and CDR2 is YNNKEL (reference sequence). This CDR3 spans 11 amino acids. Trimming took 2 bases from V and 9 from J, leaving 5 bases between them.